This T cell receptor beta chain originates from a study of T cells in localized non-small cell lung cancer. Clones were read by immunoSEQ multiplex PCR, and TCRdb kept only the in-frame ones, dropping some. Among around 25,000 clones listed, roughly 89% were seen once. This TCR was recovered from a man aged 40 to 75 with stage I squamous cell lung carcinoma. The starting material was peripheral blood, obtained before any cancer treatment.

CDR3 nucleotides: TGCGCCAGCAGCACGACAGGGCCTAACTATGGCTACACCTTC. This gives the protein CASSTTGPNYGYTF. The chain combines TRBV5-1 with TRBJ1-2, with TRBD1 identical over 7 bases. The germline gives CDR1 SGHRS, CDR2 YFSETQ. The trim removed 4 bases at V and 0 bases at J, leaving 3 bases unmatched. This CDR3 contains 14 residues.